This entry features one TCR beta chain sequence. Authors' processing steps: Researchers report that nucleated cell counts were estimated from reference gene primer amplification. Data came from immunoSEQ multiplex PCR; TCRdb stores just in-frame clones and leaves some out. D and trimming come from the DNA, and the V and J calls and clone size come from that table. The table lists around 130,000 clones, around 89% of them singletons. This specimen belongs to a study of blood T cell repertoires in COVID-19. The sample taken for sequencing was peripheral blood. The sequence derives from a man aged 45-65 years with active or convalescent COVID-19.

CDR3 loop: CASSPRVSPETQYF. CDR3 in DNA: TGTGCCAGCAGCCCCAGGGTATCCCCAGAGACCCAGTACTTC. V usage is TRBV7-2 and J usage is TRBJ2-5, with D possibly being TRBD1 (5 bases). The CDR3 is made up of 14 amino acids. Trimming pared 5 bases from V and 4 bases from J, leaving 14 bases between. From germline, CDR1 is SGHTA and CDR2 FQGNSA.